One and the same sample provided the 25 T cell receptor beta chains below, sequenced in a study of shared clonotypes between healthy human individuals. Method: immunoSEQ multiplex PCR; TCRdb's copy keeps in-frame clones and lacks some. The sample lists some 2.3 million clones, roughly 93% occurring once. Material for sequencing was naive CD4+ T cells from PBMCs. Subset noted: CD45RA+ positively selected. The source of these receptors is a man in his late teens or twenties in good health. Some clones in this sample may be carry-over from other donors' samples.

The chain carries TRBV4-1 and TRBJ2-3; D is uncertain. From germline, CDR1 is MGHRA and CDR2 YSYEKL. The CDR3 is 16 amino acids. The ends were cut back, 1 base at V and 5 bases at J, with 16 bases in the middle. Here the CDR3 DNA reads TGCGCCAGCAGCCAAGTCCAGCTCCTAACGGGAGATACGCAGTATTTT. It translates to CASSQVQLLTGDTQYF.

DNA of the CDR3: TGCGCCAGCAGCTTGGCCCCCCGGGGGGGTCTCGACGAGCAGTACTTC. Translated: CASSLAPRGGLDEQYF. The chain joins TRBV5-1 to TRBJ2-7, with 8 bases matching TRBD2. V trimming: 0 bases; J trimming: 5 bases; junction bases outside the gene matches: 10. Germline V gives CDR1 SGHRS, CDR2 YFSETQ. The CDR3 covers 16 residues.

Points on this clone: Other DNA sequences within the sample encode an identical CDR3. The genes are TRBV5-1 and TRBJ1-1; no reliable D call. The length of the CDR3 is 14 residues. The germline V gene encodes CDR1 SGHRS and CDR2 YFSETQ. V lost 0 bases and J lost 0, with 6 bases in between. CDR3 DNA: TGCGCCAGCAGCTTGGATGGGGTGAACACTGAAGCTTTCTTT. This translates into CASSLDGVNTEAFF.

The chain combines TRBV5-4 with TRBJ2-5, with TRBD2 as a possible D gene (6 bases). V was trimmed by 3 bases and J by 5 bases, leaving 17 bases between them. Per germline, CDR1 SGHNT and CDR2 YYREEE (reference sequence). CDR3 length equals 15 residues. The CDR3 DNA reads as TGTGCCAGCAGCTCATTAGCGGCAGGACCGGAGACCCAGTACTTC. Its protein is CASSSLAAGPETQYF.

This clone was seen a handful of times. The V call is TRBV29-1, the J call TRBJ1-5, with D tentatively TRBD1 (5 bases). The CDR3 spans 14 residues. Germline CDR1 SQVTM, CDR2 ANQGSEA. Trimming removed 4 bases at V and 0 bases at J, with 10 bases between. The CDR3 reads CSVVEGHSNQPQHF. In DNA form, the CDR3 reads TGCAGCGTTGTGGAAGGACATAGCAATCAGCCCCAGCATTTT.

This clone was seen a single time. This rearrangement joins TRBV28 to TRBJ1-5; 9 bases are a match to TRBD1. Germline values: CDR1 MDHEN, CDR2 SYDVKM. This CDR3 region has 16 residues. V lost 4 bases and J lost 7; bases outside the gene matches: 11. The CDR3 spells CASSSGIQGAGQPQHF. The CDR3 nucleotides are TGTGCCAGCAGTTCCGGCATACAGGGGGCAGGGCAGCCCCAGCATTTT. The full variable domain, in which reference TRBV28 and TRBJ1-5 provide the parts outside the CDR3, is DVKVTQSSRYLVKRTGEKVFLECVQDMDHENMFWYRQDPGLGLRLIYFSYDVKMKEKGDIPEGYSVSREKKERFSLILESASTNQTSMYLCASSSGIQGAGQPQHFGDGTRLSIL.

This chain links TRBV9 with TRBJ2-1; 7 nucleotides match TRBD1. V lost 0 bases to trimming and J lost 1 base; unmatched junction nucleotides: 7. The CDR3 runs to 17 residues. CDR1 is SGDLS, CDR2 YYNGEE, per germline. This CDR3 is CASSVGGTVRSYNEQFF. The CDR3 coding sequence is TGTGCCAGCAGCGTAGGGGGGACAGTAAGGTCCTACAATGAGCAGTTCTTC.

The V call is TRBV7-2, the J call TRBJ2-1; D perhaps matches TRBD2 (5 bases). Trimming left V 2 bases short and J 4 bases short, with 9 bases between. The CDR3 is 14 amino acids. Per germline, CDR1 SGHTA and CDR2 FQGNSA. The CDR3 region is CASSLYGMYNEQFF. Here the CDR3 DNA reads TGTGCCAGCAGCTTATACGGGATGTACAATGAGCAGTTCTTC.

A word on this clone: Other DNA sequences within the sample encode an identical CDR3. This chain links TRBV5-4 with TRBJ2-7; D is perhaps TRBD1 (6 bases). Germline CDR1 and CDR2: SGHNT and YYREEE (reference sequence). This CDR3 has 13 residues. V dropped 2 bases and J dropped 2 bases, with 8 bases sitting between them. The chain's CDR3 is CASSLGGTYEQYF. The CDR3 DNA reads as TGTGCCAGCAGCTTAGGGGGTACCTACGAGCAGTACTTC.

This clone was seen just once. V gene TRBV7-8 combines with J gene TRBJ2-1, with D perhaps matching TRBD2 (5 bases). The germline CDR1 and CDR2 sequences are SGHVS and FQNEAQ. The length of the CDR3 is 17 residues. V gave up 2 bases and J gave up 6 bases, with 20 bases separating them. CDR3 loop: CASSLSYRDVAGNEQFF. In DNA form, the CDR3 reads TGTGCCAGCAGCTTATCATACCGGGATGTGGCGGGCAATGAGCAGTTCTTC.

The CDR3 DNA reads TGTGCCAGCAGCTTGGGACAGGACCAAAACTACGAGCAGTACTTC. It encodes CASSLGQDQNYEQYF. The rearrangement uses TRBV5-4 and TRBJ2-7; TRBD1 is a possible D gene (6 bases). V shed 0 bases and J shed 3 bases, with 13 bases lying between them. Germline-derived CDR1 and CDR2 are SGHNT and YYREEE (reference sequence). The CDR3 has 15 residues.

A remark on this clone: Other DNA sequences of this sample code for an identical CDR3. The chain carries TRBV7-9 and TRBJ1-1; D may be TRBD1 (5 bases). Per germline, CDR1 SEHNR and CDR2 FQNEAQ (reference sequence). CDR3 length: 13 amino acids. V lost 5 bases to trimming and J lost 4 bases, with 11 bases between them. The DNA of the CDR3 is TGTGCCAGCAGCGGGCAGGGAGGCACTGAAGCTTTCTTT. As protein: CASSGQGGTEAFF.

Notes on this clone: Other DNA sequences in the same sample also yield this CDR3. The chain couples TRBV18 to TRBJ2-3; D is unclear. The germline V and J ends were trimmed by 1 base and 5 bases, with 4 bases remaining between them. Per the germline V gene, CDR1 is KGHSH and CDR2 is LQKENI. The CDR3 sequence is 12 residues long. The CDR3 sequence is CASSPRGDTQYF. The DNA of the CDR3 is TGTGCCAGCTCACCACGGGGAGATACGCAGTATTTT. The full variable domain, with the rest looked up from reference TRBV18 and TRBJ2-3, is NAGVMQNPRHLVRRRGQEARLRCSPMKGHSHVYWYRQLPEEGLKFMVYLQKENIIDESGMPKERFSAEFPKEGPSILRIQQVVRGDSAAYFCASSPRGDTQYFGPGTRLTVL.

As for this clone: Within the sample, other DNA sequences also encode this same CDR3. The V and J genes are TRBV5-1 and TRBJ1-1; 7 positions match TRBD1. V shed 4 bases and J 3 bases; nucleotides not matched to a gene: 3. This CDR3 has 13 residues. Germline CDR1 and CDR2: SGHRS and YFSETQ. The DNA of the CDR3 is TGCGCCAGCAGCCTTCAGGGGGACACTGAAGCTTTCTTT. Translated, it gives CASSLQGDTEAFF.

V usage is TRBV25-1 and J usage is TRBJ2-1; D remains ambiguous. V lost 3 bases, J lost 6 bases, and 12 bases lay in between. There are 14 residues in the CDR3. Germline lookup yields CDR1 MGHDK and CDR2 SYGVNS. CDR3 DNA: TGTGCCAGCAGTGACCCTCACATGGTCAATGAGCAGTTCTTC. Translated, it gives CASSDPHMVNEQFF.

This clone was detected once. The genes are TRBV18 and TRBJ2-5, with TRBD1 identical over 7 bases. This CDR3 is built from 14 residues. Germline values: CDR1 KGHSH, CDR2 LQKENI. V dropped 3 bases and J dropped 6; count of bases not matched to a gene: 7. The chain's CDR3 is CASSPAGTDKTQYF. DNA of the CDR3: TGTGCCAGCTCACCGGCCGGGACAGACAAGACCCAGTACTTC. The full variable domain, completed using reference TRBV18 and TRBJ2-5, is NAGVMQNPRHLVRRRGQEARLRCSPMKGHSHVYWYRQLPEEGLKFMVYLQKENIIDESGMPKERFSAEFPKEGPSILRIQQVVRGDSAAYFCASSPAGTDKTQYFGPGTRLLVL.

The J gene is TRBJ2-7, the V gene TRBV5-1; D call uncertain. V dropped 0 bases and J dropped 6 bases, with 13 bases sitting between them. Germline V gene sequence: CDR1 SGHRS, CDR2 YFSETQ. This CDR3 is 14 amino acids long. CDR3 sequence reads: CASSLVDISSEQYF. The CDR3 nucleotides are TGCGCCAGCAGCTTGGTTGATATTTCATCCGAGCAGTACTTC. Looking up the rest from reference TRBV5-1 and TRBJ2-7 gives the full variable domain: KAGVTQTPRYLIKTRGQQVTLSCSPISGHRSVSWYQQTPGQGLQFLFEYFSETQRNKGNFPGRFSGRQFSNSRSEMNVSTLELGDSALYLCASSLVDISSEQYFGPGTRLTVT.

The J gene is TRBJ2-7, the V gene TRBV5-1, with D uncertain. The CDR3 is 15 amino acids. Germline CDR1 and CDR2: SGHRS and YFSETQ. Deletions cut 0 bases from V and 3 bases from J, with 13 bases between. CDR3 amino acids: CASSLARSANYEQYF. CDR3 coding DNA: TGCGCCAGCAGCTTGGCTAGGTCGGCCAACTACGAGCAGTACTTC.

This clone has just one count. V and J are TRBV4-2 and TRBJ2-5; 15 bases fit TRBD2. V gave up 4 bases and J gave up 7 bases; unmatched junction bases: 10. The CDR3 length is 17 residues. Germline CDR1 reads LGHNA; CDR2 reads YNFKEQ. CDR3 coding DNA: TGTGCCAGCAGCCCAGCCGGGACTAGCGGGGGGCGGGGGACCCAGTACTTC. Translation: CASSPAGTSGGRGTQYF.

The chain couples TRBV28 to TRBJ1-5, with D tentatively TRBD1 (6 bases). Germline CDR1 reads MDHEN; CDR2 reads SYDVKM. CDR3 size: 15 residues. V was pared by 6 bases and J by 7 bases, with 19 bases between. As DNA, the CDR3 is TGTGCCAGCAGGAGGGACGCCGCCCAGGGGCAGCCCCAGCATTTT. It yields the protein CASRRDAAQGQPQHF. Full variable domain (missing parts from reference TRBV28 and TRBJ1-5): DVKVTQSSRYLVKRTGEKVFLECVQDMDHENMFWYRQDPGLGLRLIYFSYDVKMKEKGDIPEGYSVSREKKERFSLILESASTNQTSMYLCASRRDAAQGQPQHFGDGTRLSIL.

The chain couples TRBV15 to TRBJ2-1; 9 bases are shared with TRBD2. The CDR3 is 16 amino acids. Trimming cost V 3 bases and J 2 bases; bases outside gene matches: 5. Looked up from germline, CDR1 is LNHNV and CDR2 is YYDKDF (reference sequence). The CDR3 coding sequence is TGTGCCACCAGCAGGGAGAGCGGGAGGACCTACAATGAGCAGTTCTTC. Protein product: CATSRESGRTYNEQFF.

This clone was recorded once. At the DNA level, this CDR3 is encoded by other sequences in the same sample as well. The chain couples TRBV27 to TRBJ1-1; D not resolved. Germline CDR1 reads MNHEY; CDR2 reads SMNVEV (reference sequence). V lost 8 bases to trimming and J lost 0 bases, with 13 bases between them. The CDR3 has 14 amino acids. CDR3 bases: TGTGCCAGCTCTCCCAGGAGGTTGAACACTGAAGCTTTCTTT. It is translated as CASSPRRLNTEAFF.

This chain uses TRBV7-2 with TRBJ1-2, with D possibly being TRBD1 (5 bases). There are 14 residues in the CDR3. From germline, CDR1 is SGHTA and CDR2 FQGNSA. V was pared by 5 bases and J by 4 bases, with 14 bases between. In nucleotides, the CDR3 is TGTGCCAGCAGCCGCCCACGGCAGGGCTATGGCTACACCTTC. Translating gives CASSRPRQGYGYTF.

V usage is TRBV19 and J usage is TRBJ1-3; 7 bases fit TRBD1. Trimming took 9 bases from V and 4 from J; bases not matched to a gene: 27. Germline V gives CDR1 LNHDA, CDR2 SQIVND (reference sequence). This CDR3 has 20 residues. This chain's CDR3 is CASHLIGQGVKAYTGNTIYF. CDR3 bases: TGTGCCAGCCACCTCATCGGGCAGGGGGTGAAGGCTTATACCGGAAACACCATATATTTT.

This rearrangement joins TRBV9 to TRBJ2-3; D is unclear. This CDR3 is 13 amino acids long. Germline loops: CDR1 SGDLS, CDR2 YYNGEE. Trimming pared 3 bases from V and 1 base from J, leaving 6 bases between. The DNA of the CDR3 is TGTGCCAGCAGCGGAGAAGGCACAGATACGCAGTATTTT. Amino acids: CASSGEGTDTQYF.